The clone carrying this TCR beta chain came up a few times. This record comes from a study of blood T cell repertoires in COVID-19. CDR1 is KGHSY and CDR2 is FQNENV in the germline V gene. V dropped 8 bases and J dropped 8 bases, with 18 bases sitting between them. The CDR3 runs to 13 residues. Profiling relied on immunoSEQ multiplex PCR, and the TCRdb table lists in-frame clones only, not all of them. The sample consists of approximately 250,000 clones, approximately 90% of them appearing once. The gene calls are TRBV16 and TRBJ1-2; weak D call: TRBD1 (5 bases). This clonotype was obtained from a woman in her 30s who had recovered from COVID-19. The sequenced material came from PBMCs or T cells enriched from blood (not recorded which). The CDR3 protein is CASGVESGFGYTF. Here the CDR3 DNA reads TGTGCCAGCGGGGTTGAGTCAGGGTTCGGCTACACCTTC.